A single sample is the source of the 15 T cell receptor beta chains below, sequenced in a study of CD8 T cells in ankylosing spondylitis. A single record per CDR3 protein comes from TCRdb applying MiXCR to the 5' RACE reads. In the table there are 190,000 or so distinct CDR3 sequences, roughly 13% of which are singletons. Sequencing was carried out using blood, either unsorted or a sorted T cell fraction (not recorded which). All receptors come from a male donor with ankylosing spondylitis or in good health (not recorded which).

This clonotype was observed a handful of times. The chain has TRBV27 and TRBJ1-1, with a tentative D call TRBD1 (5 bases). Trimming cost V 2 bases and J 3 bases, with 10 bases left between them. From germline, CDR1 is MNHEY and CDR2 SMNVEV (reference sequence). The CDR3 runs to 14 residues. The CDR3 DNA reads TGTGCCAGCAGTTTAGTGTGGGGGGACACTGAAGCTTTCTTT. This translates into CASSLVWGDTEAFF.

The V gene is TRBV5-4, the J gene TRBJ2-1; 7 nucleotides line up with TRBD2. The germline CDR1 and CDR2 sequences are SGHNT and YYREEE (reference sequence). The CDR3 spans 13 residues. V dropped 7 bases and J dropped 8; count of bases not matched to a gene: 9. CDR3 DNA: TGTGCCAGCCCCGGGGGAGGGTTTGATGAGCAGTTCTTC. It yields the protein CASPGGGFDEQFF.

This clonotype was seen a handful of times. The chain combines TRBV12-3 or TRBV12-4 with TRBJ1-3, with D possibly matching TRBD1 (5 bases). The V end lost 7 bases, the J end lost 0 bases, and 16 bases lay between the germline ends. The CDR3 has 16 amino acids. The DNA of the CDR3 is TGTGCCAGCACCCGACAGTCACCTAGCTCTGGAAACACCATATATTTT. Its protein product is CASTRQSPSSGNTIYF.

This chain links TRBV2 with TRBJ2-1; D gene ambiguous. Germline CDR1 reads SNHLY; CDR2 reads FYNNEI. V shed 6 bases and J shed 0 bases, with 12 bases lying between them. CDR3 length: 15 residues. Written as DNA, the CDR3 is TGTGCCAGCAGCCGCGCTCCCAGCTCCTACAATGAGCAGTTCTTC. Amino acid sequence: CASSRAPSSYNEQFF.

The V gene is TRBV15, the J gene TRBJ2-1; D is ambiguous. CDR1 and CDR2 (germline): LNHNV, YYDKDF (reference sequence). This CDR3 is 16 amino acids long. V lost 1 base and J 3 bases, leaving 13 bases between the germline ends. CDR3 bases: TGTGCCACCAGCAGAGGGGCTCCTGGGAACTACAATGAGCAGTTCTTC. This codes for CATSRGAPGNYNEQFF.

This clonotype has only a few counts. The CDR3 sequence is CASRGTGVYYEQYF. Written as DNA, the CDR3 is TGTGCCAGCAGGGGGACAGGCGTTTACTACGAGCAGTACTTC. The J gene is TRBJ2-7, the V gene TRBV6-1; TRBD1 matches 8 bases. CDR1 is MNHNS and CDR2 is SASEGT in the germline V gene. The CDR3 covers 14 residues. The junction had 7 bases not matched to a gene; V was cut back by 6 bases and J by 3 bases.

V is TRBV18 and J is TRBJ2-7, with 11 bases fitting TRBD2. Germline CDR1 is KGHSH and CDR2 is LQKENI. V was pared by 4 bases and J by 7 bases, with 6 bases of the junction left unmatched. The CDR3 contains 14 residues. The chain's CDR3 is CASSHPGLAGEQYF. The CDR3 nucleotides are TGTGCCAGCTCACACCCTGGACTAGCGGGTGAGCAGTACTTC. The whole variable domain, remainder taken from reference TRBV18 and TRBJ2-7, is NAGVMQNPRHLVRRRGQEARLRCSPMKGHSHVYWYRQLPEEGLKFMVYLQKENIIDESGMPKERFSAEFPKEGPSILRIQQVVRGDSAAYFCASSHPGLAGEQYFGPGTRLTVT.

The chain joins TRBV7-6 to TRBJ2-1; D may be TRBD2 (7 bases). V was shortened by 0 bases and J by 8 bases, with 17 bases between the two germline ends. Germline V lookup: CDR1 SGHVS, CDR2 FNYEAQ. This CDR3 comprises 16 residues. The CDR3 DNA sequence: TGTGCCAGCAGCTTAGCAAACGGGGGGCCGCGCGATGAGCAGTTCTTC. This gives the protein CASSLANGGPRDEQFF.

This clonotype was seen repeatedly, ten times or more. The chain joins TRBV4-1 to TRBJ2-5, with a weak D call TRBD2 (6 bases). V shed 5 bases and J shed 6 bases, with 10 bases lying between them. Germline V gene sequence: CDR1 MGHRA, CDR2 YSYEKL. This CDR3 region has 12 residues. The DNA of the CDR3 is TGCGCCAGCAGCGAGGGAGGAAAGACCCAGTACTTC. Residues: CASSEGGKTQYF.

There are a few counts of this clonotype. The gene calls are TRBV7-9 and TRBJ2-1; D ambiguous. V lost 4 bases to trimming and J lost 9 bases, with 4 bases between them. The CDR3 contains 10 residues. Germline V lookup: CDR1 SEHNR, CDR2 FQNEAQ (reference sequence). The CDR3 here is CASSSAEQFF. As DNA, the CDR3 is TGTGCCAGCAGCTCGGCTGAGCAGTTCTTC.

This clonotype came up a few times. The V gene is TRBV5-1, the J gene TRBJ2-2, with no clear D. Per germline, CDR1 SGHRS and CDR2 YFSETQ. Trimming shortened V by 4 bases and J by 3 bases, and 13 bases separated the two germline ends. This CDR3 has 15 amino acids. In DNA, the CDR3 is TGCGCCAGCAGCCCGACGCTCGGGTACACCGGGGAGCTGTTTTTT. Its protein product is CASSPTLGYTGELFF. Together with reference TRBV5-1 and TRBJ2-2, the CDR3 gives the full variable domain: KAGVTQTPRYLIKTRGQQVTLSCSPISGHRSVSWYQQTPGQGLQFLFEYFSETQRNKGNFPGRFSGRQFSNSRSEMNVSTLELGDSALYLCASSPTLGYTGELFFGEGSRLTVL.

There are a few counts of this clonotype. The genes are TRBV4-1 and TRBJ2-4, with 13 bases fitting TRBD2. V dropped 8 bases and J dropped 4; count of bases not matched to a gene: 14. The CDR3 spans 18 residues. In germline, CDR1 is MGHRA, CDR2 YSYEKL. This CDR3 is CASRPGLAGRGLKNIQYF. The CDR3 DNA reads as TGCGCCAGCCGACCGGGACTAGCGGGACGGGGGCTGAAAAACATTCAGTACTTC.

The chain joins TRBV20-1 to TRBJ2-7; no definite D call. Trimming pared 5 bases from V and 4 bases from J, leaving 18 bases between. CDR1 is DFQATT, CDR2 SNEGSKA, per germline (reference sequence). The CDR3 is 14 residues long. CDR3 bases: TGCAGTGCTCAGGACCTTATCGAAGGGTACGAGCAGTACTTC. This gives the protein CSAQDLIEGYEQYF.

This clonotype has just a few counts. The chain has TRBV12-3 or TRBV12-4 and TRBJ2-3; D unresolved. With 6 bases removed from V and 5 bases from J, the gap between germline ends came to 9 bases. The CDR3 is 12 amino acids. The CDR3 reads CASRDAGDTQYF. Written as DNA, the CDR3 is TGTGCCAGCAGGGATGCAGGAGATACGCAGTATTTT.

This clonotype came up a few times. The rearrangement joins TRBV12-3 or TRBV12-4 to TRBJ2-3; 10 bases map to TRBD1. Trimming took 5 bases from V and 2 from J; bases not matched to a gene: 7. The CDR3 totals 16 residues. CDR3 residues: CASSPLGTGVTDTQYF. CDR3 DNA: TGTGCCAGCAGTCCACTTGGGACAGGGGTCACAGATACGCAGTATTTT.